This T cell receptor (beta chain) was recovered during a study of CD8+CD57+ T cells in acquired aplastic anemia. TCR beta VDJ combinations and CDR3 sequences were profiled from genomic DNA. MiXCR was run by TCRdb on the reads, yielding one entry per CDR3 protein. There are tens of thousands of distinct CDR3 sequences in the sample; 55% to 75% occur only once, and approximately 81% lies in the top ten. Findings of the study overall: The study found no significant CD8+ Simpson's diversity difference between patients and controls. Patients and controls turned out to have 25 to 35 CD8+ CDR3 sequences in common.

The CDR3 has 16 residues. Trimming stripped 8 bases from V and 0 bases from J, with 17 bases between. Per the germline V gene, CDR1 is MGHDK and CDR2 is SYGVNS. Patients included in sequencing had previously demonstrated CD8+CD57+ cell expansion by flow cytometry. Every patient had severe acquired aplastic anemia. Untreated patients provided the blood samples, with no therapy given before sampling. The table lists this clonotype with a count of one. Antigen: not known. The chain is built from TRBV25-1 and TRBJ2-1, with D maybe TRBD2 (5 bases). Sequenced sample: sorted CD4+, CD8+, or CD8+CD57+ T cells (not recorded which) from PBMCs. The TCR was taken from a human donor with aplastic anemia. In DNA, the CDR3 is TGTGCCAGCTTAAGCGAGGGAAAGGGCTCCTACAATGAGCAGTTCTTC. This encodes CASLSEGKGSYNEQFF.